The 8 T cell receptor beta chains below were found in one sample sequenced in a study of regulatory T cells in long-lasting Graves disease. Building of the TCR beta libraries involved iRepertoire HTBI primers and Arm-PCR of CDR3 regions. Each CDR3 protein gets one entry after TCRdb re-called the multiplex PCR reads with MiXCR. The table includes a few hundred thousand distinct CDR3 sequences, 20% detected once. Time point noted: newly diagnosed GD, antithyroid drugs for less than 3 months. The TCR library was prepared using RNA isolated from PBMCs. Sequenced here: peripheral blood mononuclear cells (PBMCs), sampled at new diagnosis, from a patient treated with antithyroid drugs. These receptors were obtained from a female donor with Graves disease.

This clonotype was seen many times. V and J are TRBV7-2 and TRBJ1-2; a weak D match, TRBD1 (5 bases). The CDR3 runs 15 residues. V was pared by 5 bases and J by 0 bases, with 13 bases between. Germline CDR1 is SGHTA and CDR2 is FQGNSA. The CDR3: CASSPGTVANYGYTF. The CDR3 nucleotides read TGTGCCAGCAGCCCCGGGACGGTAGCTAACTATGGCTACACCTTC. Based on the CDR3 plus reference TRBV7-2 and TRBJ1-2, the full variable domain is GAGVSQSPSNKVTEKGKDVELRCDPISGHTALYWYRQSLGQGLEFLIYFQGNSAPDKSGLPSDRFSAERTGGSVSTLTIQRTQQEDSAVYLCASSPGTVANYGYTFGSGTRLTVV.

In the case of this clonotype: Being one base from a much bigger clone, this may be a read error. The J gene is TRBJ2-3, the V gene TRBV6-5; D gene unclear. The V gene's germline CDR1 is MNHEY and CDR2 SVGAGI. The CDR3 runs 12 residues. The DNA of the CDR3 is TGTGCCAGCAGTTACCGCGCAGATACGCAGTGTTTT. Translation: CASSYRADTQCF.

This clonotype was seen at least ten times. The V and J genes are TRBV28 and TRBJ2-7; no clear D. The germline CDR1 and CDR2 sequences are MDHEN and SYDVKM. Trimming removed 6 bases at V and 2 bases at J, with 8 bases between. CDR3 length: 12 residues. The DNA of the CDR3 is TGTGCCAGCAGGGCCCAGCCCTACGAGCAGTACTTC. Amino acid sequence: CASRAQPYEQYF.

The chain combines TRBV5-1 with TRBJ1-1, with 10 bases matching TRBD1. The CDR3 length is 14 residues. Per germline, CDR1 SGHRS and CDR2 YFSETQ. With 4 bases clipped from V and 5 bases from J, the junction kept 5 bases outside the gene matches. CDR3 in amino acids: CASSLGQGRTEAFF. CDR3 DNA: TGCGCCAGCAGCCTGGGACAGGGGAGGACTGAAGCTTTCTTT.

V gene TRBV7-9 combines with J gene TRBJ1-2; D might be TRBD1 (5 bases). Germline V CDR1 and CDR2: SEHNR, FQNEAQ (reference sequence). This CDR3 region has 15 residues. Trimming took 5 bases from V and 0 from J, leaving 13 bases between them. CDR3: CASSPKTAPNYGYTF. The DNA for the CDR3 is TGTGCCAGCAGCCCGAAGACAGCGCCTAACTATGGCTACACCTTC.

Details on this clonotype: Since a much larger clone is just one base distant, this may be a read error. The chain combines TRBV2 with TRBJ2-7; D unclear. The ends were cut back, 2 bases at V and 7 bases at J, with 12 bases in the middle. CDR1 SNHLY and CDR2 FYNNEI come from the germline V gene. This CDR3 spans 13 amino acids. The chain's CDR3 is CASSESGSDEQYF. CDR3 coding DNA: TGTGCCAGCAGTGAATCTGGGTCCGATGAGCAGTACTTC.

The chain is built from TRBV2 and TRBJ2-5; TRBD2 matches at 7 bases. The CDR3 spans 17 residues. Germline loops: CDR1 SNHLY, CDR2 FYNNEI. Trimming removed 7 bases from V and 4 bases from J; junction bases left unmatched: 18. CDR3 sequence: CASKWGNLAERGETQYF. The CDR3 coding sequence is TGTGCCAGCAAATGGGGGAACCTAGCGGAGAGGGGAGAGACCCAGTACTTC. The whole variable domain, filled in from reference TRBV2 and TRBJ2-5, reads EPEVTQTPSHQVTQMGQEVILRCVPISNHLYFYWYRQILGQKVEFLVSFYNNEISEKSEIFDDQFSVERPDGSNFTLKIRSTKLEDSAMYFCASKWGNLAERGETQYFGPGTRLLVL.

This clonotype was found many times. The gene calls are TRBV5-1 and TRBJ1-1; D unresolved. CDR1 is SGHRS, CDR2 YFSETQ, per germline. Trimming left V 1 base short and J 7 bases short, with 8 bases between. This CDR3 contains 12 residues. This CDR3 is CASSLRGFEAFF. CDR3 DNA sequence: TGCGCCAGCAGCTTGAGAGGGTTTGAAGCTTTCTTT.